These 2 T cell receptor beta chains originate from one sample sequenced in a study of cytomegalovirus exposure and HLA in healthy donors. The PCR ran on 60 Vbeta and 13 Jbeta primers. Assay: immunoSEQ multiplex PCR; the TCRdb copy retains only in-frame clones and omits some. The sample holds 130,000 or so clones; 80% to 90% are singletons and the top ten take about 5%. The material sequenced was PBMCs. The origin of the receptors is a young woman in good health and CMV-seronegative.

The chain links TRBV7-3 to TRBJ2-1; maybe TRBD1 (5 bases). Germline CDR1 and CDR2: SGHTA and FQGTGA. V dropped 5 bases and J dropped 0 bases, with 17 bases sitting between them. CDR3 length: 17 amino acids. DNA for the CDR3: TGTGCCAGCAGCCGCCACACAGGATTGAGCTCCTACAATGAGCAGTTCTTC. Its protein product is CASSRHTGLSSYNEQFF. The entire variable domain, with the rest obtained from reference TRBV7-3 and TRBJ2-1, is as follows: GAGVSQTPSNKVTEKGKYVELRCDPISGHTALYWYRQSLGQGPEFLIYFQGTGAADDSGLPNDRFFAVRPEGSVSTLKIQRTERGDSAVYLCASSRHTGLSSYNEQFFGPGTRLTVL.

The rearrangement links TRBV7-3 to TRBJ2-3, with TRBD2 matching over 8 bases. Looked up from germline, CDR1 is SGHTA and CDR2 is FQGTGA. The CDR3 has 15 amino acids. V was clipped by 5 bases and J by 2 bases; unmatched bases: 6. The CDR3 DNA is TGTGCCAGCAGCCTCGGGGGGGCCAACACAGATACGCAGTATTTT. Its translation is CASSLGGANTDTQYF.